This paragraph reports one T cell receptor (beta chain). Its antigen is currently unknown. Sequencing was performed with immunoSEQ multiplex PCR; in TCRdb, only in-frame clones are kept and a portion is missing. The repertoire holds roughly 180,000 clones, with more than 75% as singletons. Trimming at V came to 5 bases and at J to 4 bases, leaving 7 bases not matched to a gene. This CDR3 contains 14 residues. The germline CDR1 and CDR2 sequences are SNHLY and FYNNEI. This sample stems from a study of cytomegalovirus exposure and HLA in healthy donors. Across the study: In a later analysis, it was reported that the roughly 130 validation repertoires had been produced on the same platform as the 550 to 850 repertoires belonging to the first cohort. The study, taken as a whole, reports: The majority of TCR sequences were rare, yet some public TCRs appeared in many donors. Testing in vitro showed a few CMV-associated chains specific for CMV antigens.

Among the 110 or so subjects of the validation cohort, separate from the approximately 700-subject first cohort, were the donors. The source of this sequence is a man aged 25-45 years in good health and CMV-seropositive. Sequenced sample: PBMCs. The rearrangement joins TRBV2 to TRBJ1-2; 7 nucleotides align to TRBD1. The CDR3 protein is CASSNPDRTYGYTF. The CDR3 nucleotides read TGTGCCAGCAGTAACCCGGACAGGACCTATGGCTACACCTTC.